This T cell receptor beta chain is from a study of somatic mutations in cytotoxic T cells in rheumatoid arthritis. Study background: There were some V beta antibody-stained T-cell populations flow-sorted at nearly 100% purity, and these included V beta1+ cells sequenced for TCRB.

Each population, CD4+ and CD8+ cells, was isolated by positive magnetic bead selection and checked for purity by flow cytometry. V gave up 2 bases and J gave up 9 bases, with 16 bases separating them. The CDR3 spans 14 residues. From germline, CDR1 is SNHLY and CDR2 FYNNEI. The table came from immunoSEQ multiplex PCR; TCRdb's copy has only in-frame clones and leaves some out. The sample lists 25,000 to 35,000 clones; around 86% were seen once. The gene calls are TRBV2 and TRBJ2-5; TRBD1 might be the D (6 bases). This TCR was sampled from an adult with rheumatoid arthritis. Source material: CD8+ T cells sorted from blood. The CDR3 bases are TGTGCCAGCAGTGAATTGGACAGTTATCGGGCCCAGTACTTC. Amino acids: CASSELDSYRAQYF. The whole variable domain, filled in from reference TRBV2 and TRBJ2-5, reads EPEVTQTPSHQVTQMGQEVILRCVPISNHLYFYWYRQILGQKVEFLVSFYNNEISEKSEIFDDQFSVERPDGSNFTLKIRSTKLEDSAMYFCASSELDSYRAQYFGPGTRLLVL.